Below are 12 T cell receptor beta chains sequenced from a single sample in a study of cytomegalovirus exposure and HLA in healthy donors. The assay was immunoSEQ multiplex PCR, and TCRdb's table has in-frame clones only and misses some. This sample has about 150,000 clones, with just over 90% found just once. The source material was PBMCs. These receptors were collected from a man in his late teens or twenties in good health and CMV-seronegative.

J is TRBJ2-3 and V is TRBV18; 9 positions match TRBD2. The CDR3 length is 15 residues. V shed 2 bases, J shed 6 bases, and the junction held 6 bases outside the gene matches. Germline V CDR1 and CDR2: KGHSH, LQKENI. The CDR3 DNA follows: TGTGCCAGCTCACCATCTAGCGGGGCGGGGGATACGCAGTATTTT. It translates to CASSPSSGAGDTQYF.

CDR3 region: CAWSDGTGGGYTF. As DNA, the CDR3 is TGTGCCTGGAGTGACGGGACAGGGGGTGGCTACACCTTC. This chain links TRBV30 with TRBJ1-2; the match to TRBD1 covers 11 bases. The CDR3 has 13 amino acids. The germline gives CDR1 GTSNPN, CDR2 SVGIG (reference sequence). Trimming removed 1 base from V and 7 bases from J; junction bases left unmatched: 2.

V gene TRBV25-1 combines with J gene TRBJ2-7, with D perhaps matching TRBD1 (6 bases). CDR1 is MGHDK, CDR2 SYGVNS, per germline. The V end lost 6 bases, the J end lost 3 bases, and 18 bases lay between the germline ends. This CDR3 comprises 15 residues. CDR3 coding DNA: TGTGCCAGCAGCGGGACAAGTGGGCGCCACTACGAGCAGTACTTC. It is translated as CASSGTSGRHYEQYF.

This chain uses TRBV5-4 with TRBJ1-1; D remains unclear. Germline lookup yields CDR1 SGHNT and CDR2 YYREEE (reference sequence). Between the trimmed V and J ends, which lost 2 bases and 4 bases, there was a span of 12 bases. The length of the CDR3 is 14 residues. The CDR3 region has the DNA TGTGCCAGCAGCTTTGTGGGTCGGGGCACTGAAGCTTTCTTT. Amino acids: CASSFVGRGTEAFF.

V gene TRBV2 combines with J gene TRBJ2-1; 7 nucleotides match TRBD1. The CDR3 spans 15 residues. V dropped 8 bases and J dropped 10; count of bases not matched to a gene: 17. Germline V lookup: CDR1 SNHLY, CDR2 FYNNEI. The CDR3 nucleotides read TGTGCCAGCTTCTCTAAGAGGGGGCGAGATAGGGAGCAGTTCTTC. This sequence encodes CASFSKRGRDREQFF.

The chain combines TRBV30 with TRBJ1-4; possibly TRBD1 for D (6 bases). The CDR3 spans 13 residues. The ends were cut back, 0 bases at V and 8 bases at J, with 10 bases in the middle. The germline CDR1 and CDR2 sequences are GTSNPN and SVGIG (reference sequence). The CDR3 coding sequence is TGTGCCTGGAGTGTAGCAGGGGTGGAAAAACTGTTTTTT. This sequence encodes CAWSVAGVEKLFF.

Only one count was recorded for this clone. In nucleotides, the CDR3 is TGTGCCAGCAGAACGGAGTCCTACGAGCAGTACTTC. The encoded protein is CASRTESYEQYF. The rearrangement joins TRBV2 to TRBJ2-7; D not certain. The V gene lost 6 bases and the J gene lost 1 base, with 7 bases spanning the gap. Germline V gene data show CDR1 as SNHLY and CDR2 as FYNNEI. The length of the CDR3 is 12 residues.

The chain employs TRBV7-9 and TRBJ2-7; weak D call: TRBD2 (5 bases). The CDR3 is 15 residues long. Germline CDR1 reads SEHNR; CDR2 reads FQNEAQ (reference sequence). V lost 11 bases and J lost 2, with 22 bases in between. The CDR3 sequence is CASSGRETHTYEQYF. Here the CDR3 DNA reads TGTGCCTCATCGGGGAGAGAGACTCACACCTACGAGCAGTACTTC.

The chain employs TRBV5-6 and TRBJ2-1; maybe TRBD2 (6 bases). The CDR3 covers 14 residues. With 4 bases removed from V and 3 bases from J, the gap between germline ends came to 11 bases. Germline V lookup: CDR1 SGHDT, CDR2 YYEEEE. The CDR3 DNA is TGTGCCAGCAGCACTAGCTTGGTCTACAATGAGCAGTTCTTC. This encodes CASSTSLVYNEQFF.

This clone has only a few counts. The chain has TRBV18 and TRBJ2-7, with TRBD2 identical over 7 bases. J was trimmed by 3 bases and V by 6 bases; bases with no gene match: 8. CDR3 length equals 14 residues. CDR1 is KGHSH, CDR2 LQKENI, per germline. CDR3 in DNA: TGTGCCAGCTCCACCCAGCGGGGCAGCTACGAGCAGTACGTC. Translated, it gives CASSTQRGSYEQYV.

The CDR3 loop reads CASSTYRGQYGYTF. DNA of the CDR3: TGTGCCAGTAGTACGTACAGGGGGCAATATGGCTACACCTTC. V is TRBV19 and J is TRBJ1-2, with 9 bases identical to TRBD1. The junction had 5 bases not matched to a gene; V was cut back by 4 bases and J by 5 bases. The CDR3 extends over 14 amino acids. Germline V gene sequence: CDR1 LNHDA, CDR2 SQIVND (reference sequence). The whole variable domain, filled in from reference TRBV19 and TRBJ1-2, reads DGGITQSPKYLFRKEGQNVTLSCEQNLNHDAMYWYRQDPGQGLRLIYYSQIVNDFQKGDIAEGYSVSREKKESFPLTVTSAQKNPTAFYLCASSTYRGQYGYTFGSGTRLTVV.

The chain links TRBV5-6 to TRBJ2-2, with D tentatively TRBD2 (6 bases). CDR1 is SGHDT, CDR2 YYEEEE, per germline. CDR3 length equals 14 residues. V dropped 4 bases and J dropped 8 bases, with 15 bases sitting between them. The CDR3 sequence: CASSRWGGTGELFF. As DNA, the CDR3 is TGTGCCAGCAGCAGGTGGGGAGGAACGGGGGAGCTGTTTTTT.